A selection of T cell receptor beta chains follows, all from one sample in a study of blood T cell repertoires in COVID-19. Method: immunoSEQ multiplex PCR; TCRdb's copy keeps in-frame clones and lacks some. The sample holds 160,000 or so clones, approximately 95% seen once. The sample consisted of peripheral blood. The receptors shown here come from a woman aged 60-75 years with COVID-19, enrolled during active disease. CDR3s include the opening cysteine and the closing phenylalanine or tryptophan. A D gene is named only where the DNA matches it firmly. Not all rows give a size; the values are once, few, many and, for expanded clones, a class.

clone size,D gene,J gene,V gene,CDR3 DNA,CDR3 protein
NA,TRBD1,TRBJ2-7,TRBV5-8,TGTGCCAGCAGCTTTCCCGGGACAGGGGGTGAAGAGCAGTACTTC,CASSFPGTGGEEQYF
NA,TRBD1,TRBJ2-1,TRBV18,TGTGCCAGCTCACCGTCGGTAGGACAGGACAATGAGCAGTTCTTC,CASSPSVGQDNEQFF
NA,NA,TRBJ1-2,TRBV7-9,TGTGCCAGCAGCCTTCCCGCTAGGGGCTACACCTTC,CASSLPARGYTF
once,TRBD1,TRBJ1-1,TRBV5-1,TGCGCCAGCAGCCGACGACAGGGAGACACTGAAGCTTTCTTT,CASSRRQGDTEAFF
NA,TRBD2,TRBJ2-1,TRBV9,TGTGCCAGCAGCGTAGGGGCGAGCGGGGGGGCCTACAATGAGCAGTTCTTC,CASSVGASGGAYNEQFF
NA,TRBD2,TRBJ2-1,TRBV7-2,TGTGCCAGCAGCCTCCTAGCGGGGGTCTGGGATGAGCAGTTCTTC,CASSLLAGVWDEQFF
NA,NA,TRBJ1-4,TRBV30,TGTGCCTGGAGCCAGGCTACAACTAATGAAAAACTGTTTTTT,CAWSQATTNEKLFF
NA,TRBD1,TRBJ2-3,TRBV10-3,TGTGCCATCAGTTTGGGGACAGGGAGTATCATAGATACGCAGTATTTT,CAISLGTGSIIDTQYF
NA,NA,TRBJ1-2,TRBV6-5,TGTGCCAGCAGCCGTACCGAGAACTATGGCTACACCTTC,CASSRTENYGYTF
NA,NA,TRBJ2-7,TRBV3-1/TRBV3-2,TGTGCCAGCTCCTCGACAGGTTTGCACGAGCAGTACTTC,CASSSTGLHEQYF
NA,NA,TRBJ1-2,TRBV29-1,TGCAGCGTTGACACAGGGCCTAACTATGGCTACACCTTC,CSVDTGPNYGYTF
NA,TRBD2,TRBJ2-3,TRBV28,TGTGCCAGCATCCCGGGACTAGCGGGACATACGCAGTATTTT,CASIPGLAGHTQYF
NA,NA,TRBJ2-1,TRBV10-3,TGTGCCATCAGTGAGACTGGACACCAAAGTTATTTTGAGCAGTTCTTC,CAISETGHQSYFEQFF
once,NA,TRBJ1-1,TRBV30,TGTGCCTGGAGTCCAACTCCTACCGCTGAAGCTTTCTTT,CAWSPTPTAEAFF
NA,TRBD1,TRBJ1-2,TRBV6-5,TGTGCCAGCAGCCGGACAGGGGAGTTTAACACCTTC,CASSRTGEFNTF
NA,NA,TRBJ1-6,TRBV9,TGTGCCAGCAGCCCCGCCGGTAATTCACCCCTCCACTTT,CASSPAGNSPLHF
NA,NA,TRBJ2-1,TRBV7-9,TGTGCCAGCAGTTTAGGGGGAACAGGGTTGGGCTTCAATGAGCAGTTCTTC,CASSLGGTGLGFNEQFF
NA,TRBD1,TRBJ1-1,TRBV2,TGTGCCAGCACGCTACAGGGGGCGCGGGGCACTGAAGCTTTCTTT,CASTLQGARGTEAFF
NA,TRBD1,TRBJ2-7,TRBV19,TGTGCCAGTAGTATTAGGGGACAGGGGGTATCCTACGAGCAGTACTTC,CASSIRGQGVSYEQYF
NA,NA,TRBJ2-6,TRBV19,TGTGCCAGTAGCCTTAGACATATCTCTGGGGCCAACGTCCTGACTTTC,CASSLRHISGANVLTF
NA,NA,TRBJ1-5,TRBV5-8,TGTGCCAGCAGCCCTAAAGGTCAGGGACTGAATCAGCCCCAGCATTTT,CASSPKGQGLNQPQHF
once,TRBD1,TRBJ1-2,TRBV9,TGTGCCAGCAGCTACGACAGGGGAGGCTATGGCTACACCTTC,CASSYDRGGYGYTF
NA,NA,TRBJ1-1,TRBV19,TGTGCCAGTAGTATATTTTCCAGAGAAGCTTTCTTT,CASSIFSREAFF
NA,NA,TRBJ2-2,TRBV4-3,TGCGCCAGCAGCCAAGACAACAGGAACACCGGGGAGCTGTTTTTT,CASSQDNRNTGELFF
NA,TRBD1,TRBJ1-3,TRBV7-9,TGTGCCAGCAGCTTATCCGGGACAGGGGCGTCAGGAAACACCATATATTTT,CASSLSGTGASGNTIYF
NA,NA,TRBJ1-3,TRBV20-1,TGCGGAAGCGGGAGAGGAAACACCATATATTTT,CGSGRGNTIYF
NA,TRBD1,TRBJ1-3,TRBV30,TGTGCCTGGAGCTTAGGACAGGGAGGAAACACCATATATTTT,CAWSLGQGGNTIYF
NA,TRBD1,TRBJ1-3,TRBV7-7,TGTGCCAGCAGCTTACTTACAGGGGATCTCGGGCGCACCATATATTTT,CASSLLTGDLGRTIYF
NA,NA,TRBJ2-7,TRBV4-2,TGTGCCAGCAGCCAAGGGCGGACCTACGAGCAGTACTTC,CASSQGRTYEQYF
NA,NA,TRBJ2-2,TRBV6-1,TGTGCCAGCAGTGACACAGGGTCCGGGGAGCTGTTTTTT,CASSDTGSGELFF
NA,NA,TRBJ1-1,TRBV4-1,TGCGCCAGCAGCCAGGAACTAGGGAGTTTCGGGAACACTGAAGCTTTCTTT,CASSQELGSFGNTEAFF
NA,TRBD1,TRBJ1-6,TRBV7-8,TGTGCCAGCAGCTTATCCCGGACAGGCGGTAATTCACCCCTCCACTTT,CASSLSRTGGNSPLHF
NA,NA,TRBJ2-5,TRBV2,TGTGCCAGCATCGGACACCCGTACCAAGAGACCCAGTACTTC,CASIGHPYQETQYF
NA,TRBD1,TRBJ2-7,TRBV5-1,TGCGCCAGCAGCTTCACAGGGGGCATGAACGAGCAGTACTTC,CASSFTGGMNEQYF
NA,TRBD1,TRBJ1-1,TRBV29-1,TGCAGCGCAACAGGGGCAAGGGACACTGAAGCTTTCTTT,CSATGARDTEAFF
NA,NA,TRBJ1-1,TRBV3-1/TRBV3-2,TGTGCCAGCAGCCGAGGCACGAACACTGAAGCTTTCTTT,CASSRGTNTEAFF
NA,TRBD1,TRBJ1-3,TRBV5-6,TGTGCCAGCAGCTTGCCGACAGGGTCTTTGACTGGAAACACCATATATTTT,CASSLPTGSLTGNTIYF
NA,NA,TRBJ1-6,TRBV21-1,TGTGCCAGCAGCCCAGGAGGGTCACCCCTCCACTTT,CASSPGGSPLHF
NA,NA,TRBJ2-2,TRBV5-4,TGTGCCAGCAGCGCCAGCGAGCGGAGCACCGGGGAGCTGTTTTTT,CASSASERSTGELFF
NA,TRBD2,TRBJ2-3,TRBV7-9,TGTGCCAGCAGCCCCCGGGACTTGCGGGGGGGATACACAGATACGCAGTATTTT,CASSPRDLRGGYTDTQYF
NA,TRBD1,TRBJ1-1,TRBV7-9,TGTGCCAGCAGCCCAAAGGGGGCCAGAAACACTGAAGCTTTCTTT,CASSPKGARNTEAFF
NA,NA,TRBJ2-6,TRBV6-6,TGTGCCAGCAGTCAGGGGTATGGGGCCAACGTCCTGACTTTC,CASSQGYGANVLTF
NA,NA,TRBJ2-1,TRBV5-4,TGTGCCAGCAGCTTTGTACAGGGTTTTTACAATGAGCAGTTCTTC,CASSFVQGFYNEQFF
NA,TRBD1,TRBJ1-2,TRBV19,TGTGCCAGTAGTAGATCACAGGGGAGCTATGGCTACACCTTC,CASSRSQGSYGYTF
NA,NA,TRBJ1-2,TRBV6-2/TRBV6-3,TGTGCCAGCAGTTACTTCAGCGGTGGCTACACCTTC,CASSYFSGGYTF
NA,NA,TRBJ1-1,TRBV3-1/TRBV3-2,TGTGCCAGCAGCCTGGGGAGGGGGGCCGAGAAAGCTTTCTTT,CASSLGRGAEKAFF
NA,TRBD1,TRBJ2-1,TRBV11-3,TGTGCCAGCAGCTTCCTGGCAGGGGGTGAGCAGTTCTTC,CASSFLAGGEQFF
NA,NA,TRBJ1-4,TRBV6-5,TGTGCCAGCAGTTACGCCCCCAAGGGCAGGGATGAAAAACTGTTTTTT,CASSYAPKGRDEKLFF
NA,NA,TRBJ1-3,TRBV4-1,TGCGCCAGCAGCCAAGATTTATGGGGGCTTGGAAACACCATATATTTT,CASSQDLWGLGNTIYF
NA,NA,TRBJ1-1,TRBV4-3,TGCGCCAGCAGCAAGGCGGGAGGGAACACTGAAGCTTTCTTT,CASSKAGGNTEAFF
NA,NA,TRBJ1-6,TRBV7-6,TGTGCCAGCAGCGCCGGACAGTTATTCAATTCACCCCTCCACTTT,CASSAGQLFNSPLHF
NA,NA,TRBJ1-2,TRBV25-1,TGTGCCAGCAGTGAGCAAGGGGAGGGTGGCTACACCTTC,CASSEQGEGGYTF
NA,TRBD1,TRBJ1-2,TRBV7-9,TGTGCCAGCAGCTTACTAGGGACAGGGCAGTACACCTTC,CASSLLGTGQYTF
NA,TRBD1,TRBJ1-1,TRBV5-3,TGTGCCAGAAGCTCTTGGGACAGGGTAATGGAGAACACTGAAGCTTTCTTT,CARSSWDRVMENTEAFF
NA,TRBD1,TRBJ1-5,TRBV19,TGTGCCAGTACCGGCCAAACCAGGGGGAATCAGCCCCAGCATTTT,CASTGQTRGNQPQHF